Listed below are T cell receptor beta chains from one sample, sequenced in a study of T cells in Graves' hyperthyroidism and ophthalmopathy. A single record per CDR3 protein comes from TCRdb applying MiXCR to the multiplex PCR reads. The data contain over 700,000 distinct CDR3 sequences, roughly 20% of them singletons. The sample taken for sequencing was blood. Every receptor here comes from a woman aged 50 to 65 with Graves' hyperthyroidism that later progressed to Graves' ophthalmopathy. Both conserved end residues are trimmed from each CDR3. A clone size is listed for some rows: how often the clone was seen (once, few, many), or a class if it is expanded.

many | TRBV3-1 | ASSQEAGLQNTEAF
. | TRBV9 | ASSDEVEGVGNTIY
. | TRBV28 | AISSYNEQF
many | TRBV11-3 | ASSQALGTGTQY
many | TRBV12-5 | ASGLGTEAF
many | TRBV24-1 | ATSDPTGGVDEQF
many | TRBV5-1 | ASSFISQSAGYT
many | TRBV7-9 | ASSSWTGLTDTQY
few | TRBV18 | ASSPVAVRGEKLF
. | TRBV6-2/TRBV6-3 | ASSNRDRGPYGYT
. | TRBV7-9 | ASSSHLARPLEQF
many | TRBV3-1 | ASSQDFAALRGNEQF
few | TRBV4-2 | ASSPLHGGDYGYT
many | TRBV12-3/TRBV12-4 | ASSPPQYVGQF
. | TRBV6-9 | ASSYGWSDQPQH
few | TRBV2 | ARRLGQETQY
few | TRBV6-5 | ASSYSAGESNQPQH
many | TRBV7-9 | ASSLEQGISPLH
few | TRBV12-5 | ASGSDLPVGNEKLF
many | TRBV12-3/TRBV12-4 | ASSPATGGAGYT
. | TRBV20-1 | SGLNTRGYEQY